The 8 T cell receptor beta chains below come from one sample, sequenced in a study of Ad26.COV2.S vaccination and SARS-CoV-2 variants. Measured with immunoSEQ multiplex PCR; TCRdb has only the in-frame clones, and not every one. The data contain around 450,000 clones, approximately 89% of them singletons. Treatment denoted: over 15 received Ad26.COV2.S at low or high dose, single or two shots; five or six received placebo; per-sample allocation not given. Specimens were obtained on day 63 following the first vaccine or placebo injection. Sequences were derived from peripheral blood, sampled in a trial of Ad26.COV2.S vaccine versus placebo. These receptors were taken from a person between 18 and 65 years old who received the Ad26.COV2.S COVID-19 vaccine or a placebo.

The chain uses TRBV4-2 and TRBJ2-7; TRBD2 agrees at 11 bases. The germline CDR1 and CDR2 sequences are LGHNA and YNFKEQ. V lost 6 bases to trimming and J lost 3 bases; unmatched junction nucleotides: 10. The CDR3 totals 16 residues. This CDR3 is CASRRYSGREVYEQYV. CDR3 nucleotide sequence: TGTGCCAGCAGACGTTATAGCGGGAGGGAGGTCTACGAGCAGTACGTC.

The chain carries TRBV5-8 and TRBJ2-7; 10 bases map to TRBD1. Germline assignment: CDR1 SGHTS and CDR2 YDEGEE. The trim removed 2 bases at V and 4 bases at J, leaving 9 bases unmatched. The CDR3 consists of 16 residues. The CDR3 DNA reads TGTGCCAGCAGCTTCTGGGGCGGGACAGGGGAATACGAGCAGTACTTC. Its protein product is CASSFWGGTGEYEQYF.

This clone was seen just once. The chain uses TRBV7-9 and TRBJ2-1; no firm D call. CDR3 length: 10 residues. Germline CDR1 and CDR2: SEHNR and FQNEAQ (reference sequence). V lost 1 base, J lost 12 bases, and 4 bases lay in between. Here the CDR3 reads CASSLVPQFF. DNA for the CDR3: TGTGCCAGCAGCTTAGTTCCGCAGTTCTTC. The complete variable domain, with remaining parts taken from reference TRBV7-9 and TRBJ2-1, reads DTGVSQNPRHKITKRGQNVTFRCDPISEHNRLYWYRQTLGQGPEFLTYFQNEAQLEKSRLLSDRFSAERPKGSFSTLEIQRTEQGDSAMYLCASSLVPQFFGPGTRLTVL.

The chain recombines TRBV27 with TRBJ1-1; maybe TRBD1 (6 bases). Trimming removed 3 bases from V and 6 bases from J, with 14 bases in between. Germline CDR1 reads MNHEY; CDR2 reads SMNVEV (reference sequence). This CDR3 comprises 14 residues. The DNA for the CDR3 is TGTGCCAGCAGTTTTTCATGGGGGGCCGCTGAAGCTTTCTTT. It codes for CASSFSWGAAEAFF.

The chain recombines TRBV9 with TRBJ1-6; perhaps TRBD1 as D (6 bases). The ends were cut back, 3 bases at V and 9 bases at J, with 16 bases in the middle. The CDR3 consists of 15 residues. Germline CDR1 SGDLS, CDR2 YYNGEE. CDR3 protein: CASSETGTRGSPLHF. The DNA for the CDR3 is TGTGCCAGCAGCGAAACCGGGACACGAGGTTCACCCCTCCACTTT. The complete variable domain, with remaining parts taken from reference TRBV9 and TRBJ1-6, reads DSGVTQTPKHLITATGQRVTLRCSPRSGDLSVYWYQQSLDQGLQFLIQYYNGEERAKGNILERFSAQQFPDLHSELNLSSLELGDSALYFCASSETGTRGSPLHFGNGTRLTVT.

This clone was seen more than once but under ten times. CDR3 sequence reads: CASSRYRVWHNEQFF. The CDR3 DNA reads TGTGCCAGCAGTAGGTATAGGGTGTGGCACAATGAGCAGTTCTTC. The chain recombines TRBV27 with TRBJ2-1; D is unclear. V lost 5 bases to trimming and J lost 5 bases, with 16 bases between them. Germline CDR1 MNHEY, CDR2 SMNVEV (reference sequence). This CDR3 is built from 15 residues.

V usage is TRBV18 and J usage is TRBJ2-7; no firm D call. Germline V lookup: CDR1 KGHSH, CDR2 LQKENI. Trimming took off 3 bases at V and 0 bases at J, with 15 bases between the two ends. This CDR3 is 16 amino acids long. The CDR3 sequence is CASSPYTPSFSYEQYF. CDR3 bases: TGTGCCAGCTCACCCTACACCCCCAGTTTCTCCTACGAGCAGTACTTC.

This chain links TRBV28 with TRBJ1-6; D not resolved. Trimming removed 6 bases from V and 7 bases from J, with 13 bases in between. The germline V gene encodes CDR1 MDHEN and CDR2 SYDVKM. The CDR3 sequence is 14 residues long. DNA of the CDR3: TGTGCCAGCAGCTCCCCGGAGCTCAATTCACCCCTCCACTTT. Residues: CASSSPELNSPLHF.